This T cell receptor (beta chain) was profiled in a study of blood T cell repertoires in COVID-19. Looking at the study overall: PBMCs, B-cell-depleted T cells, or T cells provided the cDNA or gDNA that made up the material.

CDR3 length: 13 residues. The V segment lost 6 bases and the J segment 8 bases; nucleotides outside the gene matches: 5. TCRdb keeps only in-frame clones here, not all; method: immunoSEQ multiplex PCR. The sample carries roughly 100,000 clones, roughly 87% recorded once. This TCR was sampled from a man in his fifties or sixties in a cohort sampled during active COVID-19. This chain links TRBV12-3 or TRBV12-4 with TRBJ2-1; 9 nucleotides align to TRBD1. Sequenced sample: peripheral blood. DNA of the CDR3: TGTGCCAGCAGGACAGGGGGGGACGATGAGCAGTTCTTC. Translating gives CASRTGGDDEQFF.